The sample holds one count of the clone carrying this T cell receptor beta chain. Its antigen is unidentified. 5'RACE, which relied on constant-segment primers, yielded TCR alpha and TCR beta cDNA libraries carrying sample barcodes and UMIs. TCRdb re-derived calls from the 5' RACE reads in MiXCR, one entry per CDR3 protein. The data show 550,000 to 600,000 distinct CDR3 sequences, about 22% seen once. This entry belongs to a study of T-cell memory formation after mild COVID-19. Overall study context: Clustering of TCRs was largely donor specific.

Germline V lookup: CDR1 DFQATT, CDR2 SNEGSKA (reference sequence). The CDR3 consists of 14 residues. Trimming removed 1 base at V and 4 bases at J, with 14 bases between. General study findings and limits: Clones contracting over day 15 to 85 were CD4/CD8 balanced, with later expanders leaning CD4+. Some SARS-CoV-2-responding clones were already detected in memory before infection.

The sample taken for sequencing was PBMCs or a T cell subset sorted from them (not recorded which). This clonotype was sampled from an adult woman who had mild COVID-19 (a few samples of this study predate the infection). Cell type and time point are not known. This rearrangement joins TRBV20-1 to TRBJ2-7, with a possible D match to TRBD1 (5 bases). The CDR3, as DNA: TGCAGTGCTAGAGCGGACACATCGTTATACGAGCAGTACTTC. This sequence encodes CSARADTSLYEQYF.